One and the same sample provided the 5 T cell receptor beta chains below, sequenced in a study of molecular identifiers for immune sequencing clone quantification. Using its own MiXCR run on the PCR reads, TCRdb lists one record per CDR3 protein. Of around 480,000 distinct CDR3 sequences in the sample, roughly a fifth were seen once. The sequenced material came from naive CD8+ T cells from blood, with Jurkat cell RNA spiked in. Subset described: FACS-sorted CD8+CD4-CCR7+CD45RA+ naive T cells. These receptors all come from a human donor in good health. Some libraries in this study had Jurkat cell RNA spiked in.

The gene calls are TRBV7-9 and TRBJ2-1; no firm D call. The CDR3 loop spans 12 amino acids. Germline V gene lookup returns CDR1 SEHNR and CDR2 FQNEAQ (reference sequence). Deletions cut 4 bases from V and 7 bases from J, with 8 bases between. The CDR3 bases are TGTGCCAGCAGCTCCCTACTTAATGAGCAGTTCTTC. The encoded protein is CASSSLLNEQFF.

This clonotype was observed many times. Written as DNA, the CDR3 is TGTGCCAGCAGCCCACCCTGGGAGGGCCATGGCTACACCTTC. This encodes CASSPPWEGHGYTF. The chain employs TRBV28 and TRBJ1-2; no definite D call. Trimming shortened V by 6 bases and J by 6 bases, and 17 bases separated the two germline ends. The CDR3 loop spans 14 amino acids. Germline assignment: CDR1 MDHEN and CDR2 SYDVKM.

The gene calls are TRBV6-1 and TRBJ2-2; no reliable D call. The CDR3 runs to 16 residues. Germline V CDR1 and CDR2: MNHNS, SASEGT. V was cut by 3 bases and J by 0 bases, with 11 bases left in between. CDR3 DNA: TGTGCCAGCAGTGAGGTCCCGTTCGCGAACACCGGGGAGCTGTTTTTT. It yields the protein CASSEVPFANTGELFF.

V is TRBV19 and J is TRBJ2-7; TRBD2 agrees at 7 bases. V was clipped by 1 base and J by 0 bases; unmatched bases: 6. The germline V gene has CDR1 LNHDA and CDR2 SQIVND (reference sequence). This CDR3 comprises 16 residues. In nucleotides, the CDR3 is TGTGCCAGTAGTATAGCTGTCGCGGGAGACTCCTACGAGCAGTACTTC. It yields the protein CASSIAVAGDSYEQYF.

The genes are TRBV19 and TRBJ1-1; D may be TRBD1 (5 bases). CDR1 is LNHDA, CDR2 SQIVND, per germline (reference sequence). V lost 6 bases to trimming and J lost 4 bases, with 9 bases between them. The CDR3 extends over 12 amino acids. This CDR3 reads CASSPGATEAFF. CDR3 nucleotide sequence: TGTGCCAGTAGCCCTGGGGCCACTGAAGCTTTCTTT. Drawing the rest from reference TRBV19 and TRBJ1-1, the complete variable domain is DGGITQSPKYLFRKEGQNVTLSCEQNLNHDAMYWYRQDPGQGLRLIYYSQIVNDFQKGDIAEGYSVSREKKESFPLTVTSAQKNPTAFYLCASSPGATEAFFGQGTRLTVV.